This T cell receptor beta chain is drawn from a study of blood T cell repertoires in COVID-19. Overall study context: From T cells, B-cell-depleted T cells, or PBMCs came the material, which was cDNA or gDNA.

Cohort assignment relied on participant-reported clinical history. The recovered donors of Cohort 3 showed two negative PCRs, clearance, or symptom resolution. This CDR3 has 13 residues. The V gene lost 2 bases and the J gene lost 3 bases, with 5 bases spanning the gap. Original handling: Nucleated cell counts were estimated from reference gene primer amplification. Method: immunoSEQ multiplex PCR; TCRdb's copy keeps in-frame clones and lacks some. V and J calls and clone size are given by that table; D and trimming were obtained from the DNA. The repertoire holds approximately 390,000 clones, 85% to 90% seen once, with 10% in the top ten.

The sample consisted of PBMCs or T cells enriched from blood (not recorded which). This chain connects TRBV12-3 or TRBV12-4 to TRBJ2-1; D remains unclear. The receptor was derived from a woman aged 45-59 years who had recovered from COVID-19. CDR3 sequence reads: CASSLRGYNEQFF. In DNA form, the CDR3 reads TGTGCCAGCAGTTTACGCGGCTACAATGAGCAGTTCTTC.